This TCR beta chain was observed in a study of cytomegalovirus exposure and HLA in healthy donors. Looking at the study overall: Genotyping of 400 or so donors showed that 80% to 90% belonged to the Caucasian-associated ancestry cluster.

At collection, donors were nominally healthy, but unrecorded immune exposures were probable. This CDR3 is built from 15 residues. Germline V gene data show CDR1 as MDHEN and CDR2 as SYDVKM. J gave up 6 bases and V 3 bases, and 9 bases lay outside the gene matches. Use of 60 Vbeta and 13 Jbeta primers characterized the PCR. Measured with immunoSEQ multiplex PCR; TCRdb has only the in-frame clones, and not every one. The sample lists 150,000 to 190,000 clones; approximately 85% were seen once. The V call is TRBV28, the J call TRBJ2-7, with 9 nucleotides matching TRBD1. This clonotype was sampled from a woman between 18 and 29 years old in good health and CMV-seronegative. Input material: PBMCs. The CDR3 DNA reads TGTGCCAGCAGTTTTAAAGGGACAGGGCCGGGCGAGCAGTACTTC. As protein: CASSFKGTGPGEQYF.